Listed below are T cell receptor beta chains from one sample, sequenced in a study of blood T cell repertoires in COVID-19. Some clones are missing from TCRdb's copy, which holds only in-frame ones; the method was immunoSEQ multiplex PCR. The sample includes over 250,000 clones, around nine tenths seen only once; the top ten take 0.95% to 1.3%. Source material: PBMCs or T cells enriched from blood (not recorded which). The receptors stem from a woman aged 25 to 39 who had recovered from COVID-19. CDR3s include the opening cysteine and the closing phenylalanine or tryptophan. The D gene is left open where the match is weak. Size is omitted from some rows. Given values are once, few, many or a class for expanded clones.

d_call	v_call	j_call	clone_size	cdr3_nt	cdr3_aa
TRBD1	TRBV30	TRBJ2-7	.	TGTGCCTGGGAGACAGGGGGCACCTACGAGCAGTACTTC	CAWETGGTYEQYF
TRBD2	TRBV4-1	TRBJ2-7	.	TGCGCCAGCAGCCAATCTCCGGGACTAGCGGTATACGAGCAGTACTTC	CASSQSPGLAVYEQYF
.	TRBV7-2	TRBJ1-6	.	TGTGCCAGCAGTCGAGATTCACCCCTCCACTTT	CASSRDSPLHF
TRBD2	TRBV6-1	TRBJ2-1	few	TGTGCCAGCAGTGAATCAAGCGGGGGGGCCTACAATGAGCAGTTCTTC	CASSESSGGAYNEQFF
TRBD1	TRBV7-9	TRBJ1-1	.	TGTGCCAGCAGCTTAGGTGGGACAGGGGGCCGCACTGAAGCTTTCTTT	CASSLGGTGGRTEAFF
.	TRBV7-9	TRBJ1-2	few	TGTGCCAGCAGCTTCGACCAGGGGAGAGGAGGAGATGGCTACACCTTC	CASSFDQGRGGDGYTF
TRBD2	TRBV6-5	TRBJ2-7	few	TGTGCCAGCAGTTACTCTGGGGGACTAGCGTACGAGCAGTACTTC	CASSYSGGLAYEQYF
.	TRBV5-1	TRBJ1-3	.	TGCGCCAGCAGCTTGGAACTGAGCTCTGGAAACACCATATATTTT	CASSLELSSGNTIYF
.	TRBV7-9	TRBJ2-2	.	TGTGCCAGCAGCTCCATATCCGGACAGCCGAACACCGGGGAGCTGTTTTTT	CASSSISGQPNTGELFF
.	TRBV19	TRBJ2-3	.	TGTGCCAGTACCCTAATCGGAGGGGTCAGCTCAGATACGCAGTATTTT	CASTLIGGVSSDTQYF
TRBD1	TRBV5-1	TRBJ1-1	.	TGCGCCAGCAGCCCGGGACAGGTCGAAGCTTTCTTT	CASSPGQVEAFF
.	TRBV5-1	TRBJ1-1	.	TGCGCCAGCAGCTTGGGACAGATCACTGAAGCTTTCTTT	CASSLGQITEAFF
TRBD2	TRBV5-4	TRBJ2-3	.	TGTGCCAGCAGCTTGAAAGCGGGAGCAGGAGGTAGCGCAGATACGCAGTATTTT	CASSLKAGAGGSADTQYF
.	TRBV30	TRBJ1-1	.	TGTGCCTGGAGTGTCGACTTGAACACTGAAGCTTTCTTT	CAWSVDLNTEAFF
.	TRBV29-1	TRBJ1-1	.	TGCAGCGTTGATCCCCAGGGGTTATCGACTGAAGCTTTCTTT	CSVDPQGLSTEAFF
.	TRBV28	TRBJ2-1	once	TGTGCCAGCAGTTTACCCAAACCAGACAATGAGCAGTTCTTC	CASSLPKPDNEQFF
.	TRBV5-5	TRBJ1-4	.	TGTGCCAGCAGTCCGGGGGCAACTAATGAAAAACTGTTTTTT	CASSPGATNEKLFF
TRBD2	TRBV18	TRBJ2-2	.	TGTGCCAGCTCACCACGGGACGTCTCGGGAGGGCTTCACACCGGGGAGCTGTTTTTT	CASSPRDVSGGLHTGELFF
TRBD1	TRBV11-2	TRBJ2-7	.	TGTGCCAGCAGCCGGGACAGGGCCTACGAGCAGTACTTC	CASSRDRAYEQYF
.	TRBV9	TRBJ2-2	.	TGTGCCAGCAGCGGACTTGGTGGGGGGGAGCTGTTTTTT	CASSGLGGGELFF
TRBD2	TRBV9	TRBJ2-1	.	TGTGCCAGCAGCCCCCGGTTAGCGGGATACAATGAGCAGTTCTTC	CASSPRLAGYNEQFF
.	TRBV7-9	TRBJ1-2	.	TGTGCCAGCAAGGGGGAGACCTATGGCTACACCTTC	CASKGETYGYTF
.	TRBV7-8	TRBJ2-1	.	TGTGCCAGCATCGCGGCTCCCGAAGAGGATGAGCAGTTCTTC	CASIAAPEEDEQFF
TRBD2	TRBV5-1	TRBJ2-5	.	TGCGCCAGCAGTAGGGAGGGGTTCCAAGAGACCCAGTACTTC	CASSREGFQETQYF
TRBD1	TRBV30	TRBJ2-2	.	TGTGCCTGGGAAACAGGGGTTTCCACCGGGGAGCTGTTTTTT	CAWETGVSTGELFF
TRBD1	TRBV5-1	TRBJ1-4	.	TGCGCCAGCAGCCTAGAATTCCAGGGGGACGGTGAAAAACTGTTTTTT	CASSLEFQGDGEKLFF
TRBD2	TRBV11-2	TRBJ2-1	.	TGTGCCAGCAGCCAACTAGCGGATTCGTACAATGAGCAGTTCTTC	CASSQLADSYNEQFF
TRBD2	TRBV6-5	TRBJ2-7	once	TGTGCCACGGGTCCGTGGCGGGAGGCATACGAGCAGTACTTC	CATGPWREAYEQYF
TRBD2	TRBV5-1	TRBJ2-3	.	TGCGCCAGCACCATGGGGAGCGGGGCGGTCGATACGCAGTATTTT	CASTMGSGAVDTQYF
.	TRBV28	TRBJ1-5	.	TGTGCCAGCAGTCCAAGGGGCCCCAATCAGCCCCAGCATTTT	CASSPRGPNQPQHF
TRBD1	TRBV9	TRBJ1-2	.	TGTGCCAGCAGCGTAGCTTCCAGGGGGCGCGAAGACTATGGCTACACCTTC	CASSVASRGREDYGYTF
.	TRBV19	TRBJ2-7	.	TGTGCCAGTAGTCAACTAGCAAGCTCCTACGAGCAGTACTTC	CASSQLASSYEQYF
.	TRBV9	TRBJ1-1	.	TGTGCCAGCAGCGTATCAGGGCCCATGAACACTGAAGCTTTCTTT	CASSVSGPMNTEAFF
.	TRBV29-1	TRBJ2-1	.	TGCAGCTCTACAGGGCCCAACAACAATGAGCAGTTCTTC	CSSTGPNNNEQFF
.	TRBV28	TRBJ1-6	.	TGTGCCAGCAGTTTGTTACCTCATCTCCAATCGGCCCTCCACTTT	CASSLLPHLQSALHF
.	TRBV19	TRBJ2-3	.	TGTGCCAGTAGTACCTCGACGGGAGTGATCGCAGATACGCAGTATTTT	CASSTSTGVIADTQYF
.	TRBV30	TRBJ1-2	.	TGTGCCTGGAATATGAGGGGGTCGCGCTATGGCTACACCTTC	CAWNMRGSRYGYTF
TRBD2	TRBV2	TRBJ2-5	.	TGTGCCAGCGGAGTGGTTGCGGGAGGTTACCAAGAGACCCAGTACTTC	CASGVVAGGYQETQYF
TRBD1	TRBV19	TRBJ1-6	.	TGTGCCACACGCTTGACAGGGGGCCATTCACCCCTCCACTTT	CATRLTGGHSPLHF
TRBD2	TRBV7-8	TRBJ2-1	.	TGTGCCAGCAGCTTAGCTAGCGGGAGAGTTAATGAGCAGTTCTTC	CASSLASGRVNEQFF
.	TRBV7-3	TRBJ2-3	.	TGTGCCAGCAGCCCAAGGGGGACCTCAGATACGCAGTATTTT	CASSPRGTSDTQYF
.	TRBV19	TRBJ1-2	.	TGTGCCAGTACCCACGCGGGGGGGCGATTTTATGGCTACACCTTC	CASTHAGGRFYGYTF
.	TRBV5-1	TRBJ2-1	.	TGCGCCAGCAGCTTGGGCGTCTCTTACAATGAGCAGTTCTTC	CASSLGVSYNEQFF
.	TRBV27	TRBJ2-1	.	TGTGCCAGCAGTTTATCCGCAGGGGCATGGGCTGAGCAGTTCTTC	CASSLSAGAWAEQFF
.	TRBV18	TRBJ2-2	once	TGTGCCAGCTCACCACAGGAGGGGCCCGCAGGCACCGGGGAGCTGTTTTTT	CASSPQEGPAGTGELFF
TRBD1	TRBV9	TRBJ1-4	.	TGTGCCAGCAGCGTAGGGACAGGCCTTAATGAAAAACTGTTTTTT	CASSVGTGLNEKLFF